The present TCR beta chain was sequenced within a study of synovial regulatory T cells in juvenile arthritis. Germline V CDR1 and CDR2: SNHLY, FYNNEI. The CDR3 loop spans 15 amino acids. No DNA was logged. Repertoires were generated with immunoSEQ multiplex PCR, while TCRdb's copy carries only in-frame clones and drops some. The sample totals under 10,000 clones. Material: Treg cells from blood. Subset denoted: remaining (HLA-DR-negative) circulating blood Treg cells. The TCR was taken from a donor younger than 30 with juvenile idiopathic arthritis. The rearrangement links TRBV2 to TRBJ2-3; TCRdb indicates TRBD2, and absent DNA this call remains unverified. The CDR3 region is CASKRGNAYADTQYF.